The sequence of this T cell receptor beta chain was determined in a study of CXCR3-negative and CXCR3-positive naive CD8 T cells. The wider study: There were 120 million to 150 million TRB reads altogether, and each library had about 1.5 +/- 0.3 million of them. Notes on the study in general: TRB CDR3 properties indicated TCR strength, while surface CD5 was similar across naive subsets. Whereas memory cells differed, naive CXCR3-negative and CXCR3-positive cells shared similar TRBV-TRBJ usage.

TRB cDNA libraries were made by UMI-labeled 5' RACE. TCRdb reprocessed the 5' RACE reads, keeping one entry per CDR3 protein, no DNA. The ten top clones account for roughly 1.6%, within a sample of some 50,000 distinct CDR3 sequences. Naive CD8+ T cells displayed a CD45RO-CCR7+CD27+CD95- phenotype. Comment on this clonotype: No antigen is known for it.

Per germline, CDR1 SGHRS and CDR2 YFSETQ. CDR3 size: 14 residues. The chain recombines TRBV5-1 with TRBJ2-7. The specimen was naive CXCR3- CD8+ T cells from blood. Indicated subset: CD45RO-CCR7+CD27+CD95- naive CD8+ T cells lacking CXCR3 (TNR3-). This receptor was identified in a human donor in good health. Some clones in this sample may be carry-over from other donors' samples. This CDR3 is CASSLLGELDEQYF.